Listed here are 15 T cell receptor beta chains from one sample, sequenced in a study of Graves' ophthalmopathy and Graves' hyperthyroidism. RNA transcripts served as template for amplifying TCR beta CDR3 sequences. Second-round multiplex PCR came after a first-round RT-PCR that employed HTBI primers. TCRdb recomputed calls from the multiplex PCR reads with MiXCR, one row per CDR3 protein. The sample has 650,000 to 800,000 distinct CDR3 sequences, 35% to 50% seen once. The sample was peripheral blood. These receptors all stem from an adult man with Graves' ophthalmopathy.

This clonotype came up a few times. One junction end does not reproduce the germline sequence, and a read error may be involved. This chain links TRBV10-3 with TRBJ2-5, with D perhaps TRBD1 (6 bases). Germline assignment: CDR1 ENHRY and CDR2 SYGVKD. CDR3 length equals 13 residues. DNA for the CDR3: TGTGCCAGCAGTGGTAACAGGGAAGAGACCCAGTACTTC. This encodes CASSGNREETQYF.

This clonotype appeared many times. The chain joins TRBV19 to TRBJ2-6, with D maybe TRBD1 (5 bases). V lost 5 bases and J lost 0, with 11 bases in between. The CDR3 contains 16 residues. The germline V gene has CDR1 LNHDA and CDR2 SQIVND (reference sequence). The DNA for the CDR3 is TGTGCCAGTAGTGTCACAGGTTTCTCTGGGGCCAACGTCCTGACTTTC. Translating gives CASSVTGFSGANVLTF.

This clonotype was picked up many times. The V and J genes are TRBV7-9 and TRBJ2-2; D not certain. The CDR3 loop spans 14 amino acids. CDR1 and CDR2 from the germline V gene are SEHNR and FQNEAQ (reference sequence). V lost 3 bases and J 6 bases, leaving 11 bases between the germline ends. The CDR3, as DNA: TGTGCCAGCAGCTTCCCGGGCGGCGCCGGGGAGCTGTTTTTT. Encoded protein: CASSFPGGAGELFF.

CDR3 loop: CASSVEVVREIAYEQYF. In DNA form, the CDR3 reads TGTGCCAGCAGCGTTGAAGTGGTCCGAGAGATTGCCTACGAGCAGTACTTC. V gene TRBV7-3 combines with J gene TRBJ2-7; D uncertain. Per the germline V gene, CDR1 is SGHTA and CDR2 is FQGTGA. Trimming removed 5 bases from V and 2 bases from J, with 22 bases in between. The CDR3 totals 17 residues.

This clonotype was found many times. The rearrangement joins TRBV19 to TRBJ2-7; D is unclear. This CDR3 comprises 15 residues. Germline V gene lookup returns CDR1 LNHDA and CDR2 SQIVND (reference sequence). V lost 5 bases and J lost 0, with 14 bases in between. The CDR3 nucleotides read TGTGCCAGTAGTTCTTCAGCCGTAAGCTCCTACGAGCAGTACTTC. Translation: CASSSSAVSSYEQYF.

The table lists this clonotype with many counts. The rearrangement joins TRBV2 to TRBJ2-5, with 9 bases that match TRBD1. V lost 4 bases to trimming and J lost 1 base; unmatched junction nucleotides: 7. Germline V CDR1 and CDR2: SNHLY, FYNNEI. The CDR3 is 16 residues long. The CDR3 sequence: CASSADRGVRQETQYF. As DNA, the CDR3 is TGTGCCAGCAGTGCGGACAGGGGTGTTCGCCAAGAGACCCAGTACTTC. The whole variable domain, filled in from reference TRBV2 and TRBJ2-5, reads EPEVTQTPSHQVTQMGQEVILRCVPISNHLYFYWYRQILGQKVEFLVSFYNNEISEKSEIFDDQFSVERPDGSNFTLKIRSTKLEDSAMYFCASSADRGVRQETQYFGPGTRLLVL.

This chain uses TRBV7-9 with TRBJ2-7, with D perhaps being TRBD1 or TRBD2 (5 bases each). The CDR3 sequence is 12 residues long. Germline CDR1 is SEHNR and CDR2 is FQNEAQ (reference sequence). Between the trimmed V and J ends, which lost 3 bases and 6 bases, there was a span of 9 bases. Written as DNA, the CDR3 is TGTGCCAGCAGCTTGAGGGGTCGCGAGCAGTACTTC. It yields the protein CASSLRGREQYF.

This chain connects TRBV29-1 to TRBJ2-5; D remains unclear. The ends were cut back, 7 bases at V and 5 bases at J, with 14 bases in the middle. Germline V lookup: CDR1 SQVTM, CDR2 ANQGSEA. CDR3 size: 12 residues. For the CDR3, the DNA is TGCAGCGACCTCCCGTCCGACGAGACCCAGTACTTC. Translated, it gives CSDLPSDETQYF.

A remark on this clonotype: A single base separates this from a much larger clone, so it may be a read error. It is likely a read error, because the conserved phenylalanine at the end of the CDR3 is missing. The V and J genes are TRBV20-1 and TRBJ2-7; 8 bases align to TRBD1. Germline lookup yields CDR1 DFQATT and CDR2 SNEGSKA (reference sequence). The CDR3 loop spans 13 amino acids. V was clipped by 6 bases and J by 4 bases; unmatched bases: 8. The CDR3 nucleotides read TGCAGTGCCTCCGGGACAGGACCTTACGAGCAGTACTGC. Translation: CSASGTGPYEQYC.

In this sample, this clonotype turned up a few times. The chain links TRBV30 to TRBJ1-1; D remains unclear. Looked up from germline, CDR1 is GTSNPN and CDR2 is SVGIG (reference sequence). The V end was cut by 0 bases, the J end by 6 bases, with 11 bases between. The CDR3 sequence is 13 residues long. The CDR3 spells CAWSVHSTSEAFF. CDR3 DNA sequence: TGTGCCTGGAGTGTACACAGTACTTCTGAAGCTTTCTTT. The full variable domain, with the rest looked up from reference TRBV30 and TRBJ1-1, is SQTIHQWPATLVQPVGSPLSLECTVEGTSNPNLYWYRQAAGRGLQLLFYSVGIGQISSEVPQNLSASRPQDRQFILSSKKLLLSDSGFYLCAWSVHSTSEAFFGQGTRLTVV.

With regard to this clonotype: A much larger clone lies a single base off, so this may be a read error. The chain uses TRBV11-1 and TRBJ1-6, with a weak D call TRBD1 (5 bases). Germline V gene data show CDR1 as SGHAT and CDR2 as FQDESV (reference sequence). This CDR3 is 13 amino acids long. Trimming removed 6 bases from V and 11 bases from J, with 14 bases in between. The CDR3, as DNA: TGTGCCAGCAGTTCAGGGAACCGGCCACCCCTCCACTTT. It translates to CASSSGNRPPLHF.

This clonotype was recorded many times. The chain employs TRBV20-1 and TRBJ2-7, with TRBD1 identical over 8 bases. Germline V lookup: CDR1 DFQATT, CDR2 SNEGSKA (reference sequence). CDR3 size: 14 residues. The trim removed 0 bases at V and 2 bases at J, leaving 3 bases unmatched. The CDR3 sequence is CSARDDRGPYEQYF. The CDR3 nucleotides are TGCAGTGCTAGAGACGACAGGGGACCCTACGAGCAGTACTTC.

The rearrangement joins TRBV10-3 to TRBJ1-2; 9 bases are shared with TRBD1. The CDR3 sequence is 14 residues long. The germline gives CDR1 ENHRY, CDR2 SYGVKD. V shed 6 bases, J shed 2 bases, and the junction held 4 bases outside the gene matches. The CDR3 here is CAISTGTGNYGYTF. The CDR3 nucleotides are TGTGCCATCAGCACCGGGACAGGGAACTATGGCTACACCTTC.

On this clonotype: Just one base apart from a much larger clone, this may be a read error. V usage is TRBV5-4 and J usage is TRBJ1-2; D uncertain. Germline loops: CDR1 SGHNT, CDR2 YYREEE (reference sequence). This CDR3 has 16 residues. Trimming removed 4 bases from V and 3 bases from J, with 19 bases in between. The CDR3 region has the DNA TGTGCCAGCAGCCTCCCAAATACCGGTTGGGACTATGGCTACACCTTC. Its translation is CASSLPNTGWDYGYTF.

This clonotype was counted at least ten times. This chain joins TRBV20-1 and TRBJ1-1; TRBD1 matches 9 bases. Germline-derived CDR1 and CDR2 are DFQATT and SNEGSKA (reference sequence). V was pared by 4 bases and J by 4 bases, with 13 bases of the junction left unmatched. CDR3 length: 16 residues. CDR3 DNA sequence: TGCAGTGCTAACCCAATTTTACAGGGGGCAGGCACTGAAGCTTTCTTT. Its translation is CSANPILQGAGTEAFF.